Listed here are 16 T cell receptor beta chains from one sample, sequenced in a study of metastatic and nonmetastatic thyroid tumors. TCRdb re-clonotyped the PCR reads through MiXCR. The sample carries about 15,000 clones, around 32% recorded once. Prior to thyroid surgery, none of the patients had received any treatment. Sequenced: tumor tissue. These receptors all come from a male donor with papillary thyroid cancer or a benign thyroid nodule (not recorded which). Some clones in this sample may be carry-over from other donors' samples.

The sample holds a few counts of this clone. This may be a read error: a much more frequent sequence differs by one nucleotide. V usage is TRBV6-5 and J usage is TRBJ2-1, with D maybe TRBD2 (6 bases). This CDR3 comprises 18 residues. Germline V gene data show CDR1 as MNHEY and CDR2 as SVGAGI. Trimming removed 2 bases from V and 15 bases from J, with 32 bases in between. The CDR3 spells CASSYRKGGPQRQIRGFF. For the CDR3, the DNA is TGTGCCAGCAGTTACCGAAAGGGAGGCCCACAGAGACAGATCCGTGGGTTCTTC.

In regard to this clone: An end of the junction does not agree with germline; a read error may underlie this. This chain links TRBV20-1 with TRBJ1-1, with D tentatively TRBD1 (5 bases). The CDR3 extends over 15 amino acids. Germline V gene sequence: CDR1 DFQATT, CDR2 SNEGSKA (reference sequence). This CDR3 is CSARGQGGKRREAFF. DNA for the CDR3: TGCAGTGCTAGAGGCCAGGGAGGCAAAAGGCGTGAAGCATTCTTT.

The V and J genes are TRBV5-1 and TRBJ2-7; TRBD1 agrees at 7 bases. CDR1 and CDR2 (germline): SGHRS, YFSETQ. Unmatched junction bases numbered 4, after V lost 4 bases and J lost 3 bases. This CDR3 has 13 residues. The CDR3 loop is CASSEAGGYEQYF. In DNA form, the CDR3 reads TGCGCCAGCAGCGAGGCAGGGGGCTACGAGCAGTACTTC.

This clone was detected ten times or more. At one end, the junction sequence differs from germline, possibly due to a read error. The DNA for the CDR3 is TGTGCCAGCAGCCCCGGGACAGGGAGAAGCTTTGTCTTT. The encoded protein is CASSPGTGRSFVF. This chain connects TRBV14 to TRBJ1-1; 9 bases line up with TRBD1. CDR3 length equals 13 residues. Germline V lookup: CDR1 SGHDN, CDR2 FVKESK.

Of note for this clone: At one end the junction does not follow the germline gene, possibly because of a read error. J is TRBJ1-4 and V is TRBV28; D is unresolved. Germline loops: CDR1 MDHEN, CDR2 SYDVKM. The length of the CDR3 is 15 residues. This chain's CDR3 is CASRVGTVDNDKLFF. The CDR3 nucleotides read TGTGCCAGCAGGGTGGGAACAGTAGATAATGATAAACTGTTTTTT.

This clone was observed many times. The chain uses TRBV11-3 and TRBJ1-3; D is unclear. Germline CDR1 SGHNT, CDR2 YENEEA. The CDR3 has 16 residues. Trimming cost V 5 bases and J 4 bases, with 18 bases left between them. CDR3 sequence: CASSPLDGSNGNTIYF. CDR3 nucleotides: TGTGCCAGCAGCCCCCTAGACGGATCCAACGGAAACACCATATATTTT.

The chain joins TRBV3-1 to TRBJ1-4, with D perhaps TRBD1 (6 bases). The ends were cut back, 4 bases at V and 8 bases at J, with 20 bases in the middle. The germline V gene encodes CDR1 LGHDT and CDR2 YNNKEL (reference sequence). The CDR3 contains 16 residues. The CDR3 coding sequence is TGTGCCAGCAGCCCCGGACAGAATTCGTTCGGGGAAAAACTGTTTTTT. Protein sequence: CASSPGQNSFGEKLFF.

This clone was observed a few times. The rearrangement joins TRBV20-1 to TRBJ2-1; TRBD2 agrees at 10 bases. J gave up 10 bases and V 0 bases, and 9 bases lay outside the gene matches. Germline lookup yields CDR1 DFQATT and CDR2 SNEGSKA (reference sequence). CDR3 length: 15 residues. CDR3: CSARDHLAGVPEQFF. The CDR3 DNA follows: TGCAGTGCTAGAGATCACCTAGCGGGAGTCCCCGAGCAGTTCTTC.

With regard to this clone: Likely a read error: the CDR3 ends without its conserved phenylalanine or tryptophan. The chain has TRBV19 and TRBJ1-5; maybe TRBD1 (6 bases). Trimming pared 3 bases from V and 4 bases from J, leaving 19 bases between. CDR3 length equals 17 residues. Germline loops: CDR1 LNHDA, CDR2 SQIVND (reference sequence). The DNA of the CDR3 is TGTGCCAGTAGTATCGTAGGGGGAGGGCTTGGAAATCAGCCCCAGCATTTG. The encoded protein is CASSIVGGGLGNQPQHL.

By share of the sample, this clone is medium-sized. V gene TRBV6-1 combines with J gene TRBJ1-1; possible D gene TRBD1, 6 bases. Deletions cut 5 bases from V and 1 base from J, with 11 bases between. Per the germline V gene, CDR1 is MNHNS and CDR2 is SASEGT. This CDR3 contains 14 residues. CDR3 nucleotide sequence: TGTGCCAGCAGTCAACAGGGCCCGAACACTGAAGCTTTCTTT. Translation gives CASSQQGPNTEAFF.

The chain couples TRBV18 to TRBJ2-1; possibly TRBD2 for D (6 bases). The V end lost 4 bases, the J end lost 6 bases, and 19 bases lay between the germline ends. CDR3 size: 16 residues. From germline, CDR1 is KGHSH and CDR2 LQKENI. CDR3 sequence: CASSLTGSRVSNEQFF. The CDR3 nucleotides are TGTGCCAGCTCACTTACCGGGAGCCGAGTTTCCAATGAGCAGTTCTTC.

This clone was seen many times. The CDR3 DNA follows: TGTGCCAGCAGCCAGAAGCGGGAGGGCCGGGAGCTGTTTTTT. This translates into CASSQKREGRELFF. The genes are TRBV4-2 and TRBJ2-2; TRBD2 matches 10 bases. The germline CDR1 and CDR2 sequences are LGHNA and YNFKEQ. The length of the CDR3 is 14 residues. With 3 bases clipped from V and 9 bases from J, the junction kept 4 bases outside the gene matches.

This clone was seen at least ten times. The genes are TRBV12-3 or TRBV12-4 and TRBJ2-3, with TRBD1 as a possible D gene (6 bases). The ends were cut back, 6 bases at V and 4 bases at J, with 20 bases in the middle. The CDR3 is made up of 16 amino acids. CDR3 bases: TGTGCCAGCAGCCTGCGAACAGGGTCGAGTGCAGATACGCAGTATTTT. It yields the protein CASSLRTGSSADTQYF.

Many counts were recorded for this clone. This chain uses TRBV7-9 with TRBJ2-1, with D perhaps assigned TRBD1 or TRBD2 (5 bases each). CDR3 size: 15 residues. Trimming took 0 bases from V and 7 from J, leaving 13 bases between them. The V gene's germline CDR1 is SEHNR and CDR2 FQNEAQ (reference sequence). The CDR3 DNA sequence: TGTGCCAGCAGCTTAGCTTTTGGGACGGGGAATGAGCAGTTCTTC. Its translation is CASSLAFGTGNEQFF.

Only a few counts were recorded for this clone. A read error may produce the germline difference seen at one junction end. The chain joins TRBV28 to TRBJ2-1, with 10 bases lining up with TRBD2. Germline loops: CDR1 MDHEN, CDR2 SYDVKM. The CDR3 has 18 residues. CDR3 loop: CASGREAGVAGGYNEQLF. The CDR3, as DNA: TGTGCCAGCGGACGGGAAGCCGGGGTAGCGGGAGGCTACAATGAGCAGCTCTTC.

The chain couples TRBV7-3 to TRBJ2-1, with D perhaps matching TRBD2 (5 bases). The germline V gene encodes CDR1 SGHTA and CDR2 FQGTGA. This CDR3 region has 16 residues. The V and J ends lost 0 bases and 2 bases respectively, with 11 bases between them. DNA for the CDR3: TGTGCCAGCAGCTTAACGGGCGGGTGGGCCTACAATGAGCAGTTCTTC. Translation gives CASSLTGGWAYNEQFF.